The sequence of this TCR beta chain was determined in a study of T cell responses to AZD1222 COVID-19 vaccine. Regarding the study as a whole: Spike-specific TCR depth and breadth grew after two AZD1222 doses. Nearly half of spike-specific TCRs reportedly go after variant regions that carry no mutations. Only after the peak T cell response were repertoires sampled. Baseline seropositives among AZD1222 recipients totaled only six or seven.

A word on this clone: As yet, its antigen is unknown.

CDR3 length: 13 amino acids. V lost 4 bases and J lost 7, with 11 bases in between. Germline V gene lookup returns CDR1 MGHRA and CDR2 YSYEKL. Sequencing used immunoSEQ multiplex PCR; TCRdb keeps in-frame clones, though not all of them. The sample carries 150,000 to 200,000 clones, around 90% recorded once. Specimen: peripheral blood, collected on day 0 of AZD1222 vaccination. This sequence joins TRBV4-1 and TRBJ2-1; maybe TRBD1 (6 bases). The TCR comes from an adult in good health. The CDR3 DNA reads TGCGCCAGCAGCCGCACAGGGACAAATGAGCAGTTCTTC. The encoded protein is CASSRTGTNEQFF.